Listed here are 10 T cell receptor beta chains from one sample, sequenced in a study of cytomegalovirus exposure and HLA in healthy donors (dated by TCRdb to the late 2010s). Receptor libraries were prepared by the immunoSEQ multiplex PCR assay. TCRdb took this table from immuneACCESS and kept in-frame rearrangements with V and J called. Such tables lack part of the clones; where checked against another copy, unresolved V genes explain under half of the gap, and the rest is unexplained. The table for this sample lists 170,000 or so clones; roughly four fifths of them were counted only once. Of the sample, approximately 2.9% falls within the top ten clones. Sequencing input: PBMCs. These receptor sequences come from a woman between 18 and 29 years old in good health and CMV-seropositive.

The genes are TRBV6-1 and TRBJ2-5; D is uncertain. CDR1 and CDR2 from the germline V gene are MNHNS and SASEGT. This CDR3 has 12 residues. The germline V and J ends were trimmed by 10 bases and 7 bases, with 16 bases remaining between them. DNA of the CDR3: TGTGCCACCCTCGACATCTCGGTGACCCAGTACTTC. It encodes CATLDISVTQYF.

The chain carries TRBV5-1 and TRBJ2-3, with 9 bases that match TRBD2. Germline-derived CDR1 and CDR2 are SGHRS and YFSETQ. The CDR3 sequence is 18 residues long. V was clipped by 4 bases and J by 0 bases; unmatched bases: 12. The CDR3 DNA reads TGCGCCAGCAGCCATCGCTCCTCGCGGGGGGGGAGCACAGATACGCAGTATTTT. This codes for CASSHRSSRGGSTDTQYF.

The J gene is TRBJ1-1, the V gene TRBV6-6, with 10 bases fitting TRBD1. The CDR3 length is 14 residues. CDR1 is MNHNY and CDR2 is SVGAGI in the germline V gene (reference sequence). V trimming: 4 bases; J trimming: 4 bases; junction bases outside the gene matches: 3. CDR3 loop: CASSSTGGLTEAFF. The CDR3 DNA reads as TGTGCCAGCAGTTCGACAGGGGGCCTCACTGAAGCTTTCTTT.

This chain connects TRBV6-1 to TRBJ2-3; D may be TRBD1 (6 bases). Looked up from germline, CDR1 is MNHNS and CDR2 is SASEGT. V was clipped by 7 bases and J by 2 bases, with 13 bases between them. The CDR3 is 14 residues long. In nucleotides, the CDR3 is TGTGCCAGCAAGTGGGGGCTACCCACAGATACGCAGTATTTT. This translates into CASKWGLPTDTQYF.

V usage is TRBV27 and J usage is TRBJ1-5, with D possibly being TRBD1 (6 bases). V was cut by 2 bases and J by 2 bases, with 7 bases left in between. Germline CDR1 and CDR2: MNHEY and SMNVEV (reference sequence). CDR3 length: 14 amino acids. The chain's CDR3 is CASSLEGGNQPQHF. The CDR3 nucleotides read TGTGCCAGCAGTTTAGAGGGGGGCAATCAGCCCCAGCATTTT.

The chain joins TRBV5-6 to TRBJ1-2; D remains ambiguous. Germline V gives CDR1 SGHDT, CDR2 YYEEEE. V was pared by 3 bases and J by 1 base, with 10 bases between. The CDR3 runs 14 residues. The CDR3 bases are TGTGCCAGCAGCTCTCGACATGGTAACTATGGCTACACCTTC. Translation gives CASSSRHGNYGYTF.

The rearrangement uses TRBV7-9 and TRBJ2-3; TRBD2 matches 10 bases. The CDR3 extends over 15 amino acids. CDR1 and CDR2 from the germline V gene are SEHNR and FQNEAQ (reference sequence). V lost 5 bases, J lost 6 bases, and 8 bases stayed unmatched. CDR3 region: CASSKLAGRADTQYF. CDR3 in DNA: TGTGCCAGCAGCAAACTAGCGGGACGGGCCGATACGCAGTATTTT.

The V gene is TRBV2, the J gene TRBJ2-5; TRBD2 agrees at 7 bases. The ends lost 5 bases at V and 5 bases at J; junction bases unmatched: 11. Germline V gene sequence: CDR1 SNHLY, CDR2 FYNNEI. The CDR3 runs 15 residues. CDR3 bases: TGTGCCAGCAGTCGGACTAGAATAGTGGTGGAGACCCAGTACTTC. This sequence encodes CASSRTRIVVETQYF.

CDR3 loop: CASRVQGLSNQPQHF. For the CDR3, the DNA is TGTGCCAGTAGAGTACAGGGGCTTAGCAATCAGCCCCAGCATTTT. V usage is TRBV19 and J usage is TRBJ1-5; 7 bases align to TRBD1. Germline V lookup: CDR1 LNHDA, CDR2 SQIVND (reference sequence). The CDR3 spans 15 residues. J was trimmed by 0 bases and V by 6 bases; bases with no gene match: 5.

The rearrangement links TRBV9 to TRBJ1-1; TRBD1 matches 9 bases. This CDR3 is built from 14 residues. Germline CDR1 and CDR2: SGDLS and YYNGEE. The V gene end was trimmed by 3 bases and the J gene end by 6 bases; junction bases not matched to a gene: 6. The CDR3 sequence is CASSAWDRVAEAFF. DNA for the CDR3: TGTGCCAGCAGCGCCTGGGACAGGGTGGCTGAAGCTTTCTTT.